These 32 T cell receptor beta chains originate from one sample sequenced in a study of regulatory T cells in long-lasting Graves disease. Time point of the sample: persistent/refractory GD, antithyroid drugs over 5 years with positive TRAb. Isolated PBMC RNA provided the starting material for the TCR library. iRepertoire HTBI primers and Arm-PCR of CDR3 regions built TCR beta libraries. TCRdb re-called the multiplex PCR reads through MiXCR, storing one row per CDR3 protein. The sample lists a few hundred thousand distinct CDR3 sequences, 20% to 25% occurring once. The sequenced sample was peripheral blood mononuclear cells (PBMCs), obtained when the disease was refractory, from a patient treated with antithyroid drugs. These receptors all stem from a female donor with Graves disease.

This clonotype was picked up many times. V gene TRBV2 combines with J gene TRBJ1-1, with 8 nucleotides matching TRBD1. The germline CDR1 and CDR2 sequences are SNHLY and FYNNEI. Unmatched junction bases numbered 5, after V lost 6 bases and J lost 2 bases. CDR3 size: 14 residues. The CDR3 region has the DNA TGTGCCAGCAGAGCTACAGGGGGAAACACTGAAGCTTTCTTT. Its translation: CASRATGGNTEAFF.

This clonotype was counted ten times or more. In DNA, the CDR3 is TGTGCCAGCAGCTTATGGGCCTCGAACACTGAAGCTTTCTTT. This gives the protein CASSLWASNTEAFF. The chain joins TRBV11-2 to TRBJ1-1; D gene ambiguous. The CDR3 is made up of 14 amino acids. The germline V gene has CDR1 SGHAT and CDR2 FQNNGV. V shed 2 bases and J shed 1 base, with 8 bases lying between them. Drawing the rest from reference TRBV11-2 and TRBJ1-1, the complete variable domain is EAGVAQSPRYKIIEKRQSVAFWCNPISGHATLYWYQQILGQGPKLLIQFQNNGVVDDSQLPKDRFSAERLKGVDSTLKIQPAKLEDSAVYLCASSLWASNTEAFFGQGTRLTVV.

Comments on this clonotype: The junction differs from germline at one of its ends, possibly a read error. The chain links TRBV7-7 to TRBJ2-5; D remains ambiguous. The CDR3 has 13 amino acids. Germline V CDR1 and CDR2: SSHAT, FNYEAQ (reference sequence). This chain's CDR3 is CASSLDREETQYF. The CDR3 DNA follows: TGTGCTAGCAGCTTAGATCGTGAAGAGACCCAGTACTTC.

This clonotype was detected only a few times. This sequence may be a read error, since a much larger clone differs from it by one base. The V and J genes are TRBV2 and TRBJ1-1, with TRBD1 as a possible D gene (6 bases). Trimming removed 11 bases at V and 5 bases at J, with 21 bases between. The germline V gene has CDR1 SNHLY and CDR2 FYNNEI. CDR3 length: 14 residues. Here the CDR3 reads CACNRDTSYTEAFF. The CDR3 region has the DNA TGTGCCTGCAACCGGGACACTTCTTATACTGAAGCTTTCTTT.

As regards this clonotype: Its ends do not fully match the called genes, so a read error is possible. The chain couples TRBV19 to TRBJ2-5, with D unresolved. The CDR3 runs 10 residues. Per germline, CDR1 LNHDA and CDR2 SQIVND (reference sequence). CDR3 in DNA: TGCCTTTGGAATTCGGAGACCCAGTACTTC. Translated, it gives CLWNSETQYF.

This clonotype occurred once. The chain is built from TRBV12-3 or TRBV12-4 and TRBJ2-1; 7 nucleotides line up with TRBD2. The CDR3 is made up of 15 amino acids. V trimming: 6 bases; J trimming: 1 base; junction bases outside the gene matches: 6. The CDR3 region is CASRAQRGSYNEQFF. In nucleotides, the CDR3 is TGTGCCAGCAGAGCCCAGCGGGGTTCCTACAATGAGCAGTTCTTC.

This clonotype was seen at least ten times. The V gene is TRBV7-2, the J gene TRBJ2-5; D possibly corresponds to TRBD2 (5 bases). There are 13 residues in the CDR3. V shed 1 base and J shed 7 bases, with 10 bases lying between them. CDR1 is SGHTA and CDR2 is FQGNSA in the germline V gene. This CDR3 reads CASSLVGGGTQYF. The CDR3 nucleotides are TGTGCCAGCAGCTTAGTGGGTGGAGGGACCCAGTACTTC.

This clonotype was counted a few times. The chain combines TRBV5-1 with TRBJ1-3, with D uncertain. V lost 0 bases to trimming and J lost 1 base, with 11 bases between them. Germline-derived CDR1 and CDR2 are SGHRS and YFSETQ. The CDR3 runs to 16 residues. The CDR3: CASSLAVGWSGNTIYF. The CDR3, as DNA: TGCGCCAGCAGCTTGGCGGTGGGGTGGTCTGGAAACACCATATATTTT.

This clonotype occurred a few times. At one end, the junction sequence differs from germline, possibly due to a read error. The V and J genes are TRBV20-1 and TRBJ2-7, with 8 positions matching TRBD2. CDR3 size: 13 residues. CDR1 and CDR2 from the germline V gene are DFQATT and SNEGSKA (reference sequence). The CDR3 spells CSARETSDYEQYF. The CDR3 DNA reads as TGCAGTGCGAGAGAGACTAGCGACTACGAGCAGTACTTC.

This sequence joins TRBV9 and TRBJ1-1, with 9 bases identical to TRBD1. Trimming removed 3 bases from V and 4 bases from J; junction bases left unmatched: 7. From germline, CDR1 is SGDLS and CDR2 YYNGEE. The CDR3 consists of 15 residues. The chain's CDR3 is CASSEQGAASTEAFF. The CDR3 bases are TGTGCCAGCAGCGAACAGGGGGCCGCAAGCACTGAAGCTTTCTTT. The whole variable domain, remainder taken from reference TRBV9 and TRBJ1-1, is DSGVTQTPKHLITATGQRVTLRCSPRSGDLSVYWYQQSLDQGLQFLIQYYNGEERAKGNILERFSAQQFPDLHSELNLSSLELGDSALYFCASSEQGAASTEAFFGQGTRLTVV.

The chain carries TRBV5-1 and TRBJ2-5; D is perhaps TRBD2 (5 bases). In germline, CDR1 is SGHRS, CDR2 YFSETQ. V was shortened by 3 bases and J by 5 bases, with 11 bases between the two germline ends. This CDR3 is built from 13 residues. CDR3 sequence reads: CASSSRTGETQYF. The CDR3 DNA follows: TGCGCCAGCAGCTCTAGGACTGGTGAGACCCAGTACTTC.

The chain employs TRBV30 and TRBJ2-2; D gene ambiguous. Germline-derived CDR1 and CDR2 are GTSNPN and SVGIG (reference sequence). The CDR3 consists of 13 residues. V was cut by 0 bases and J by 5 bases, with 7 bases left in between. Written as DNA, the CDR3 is TGTGCCTGGAGTGTACTGGGTACCGGGGAGCTGTTTTTT. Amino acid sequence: CAWSVLGTGELFF.

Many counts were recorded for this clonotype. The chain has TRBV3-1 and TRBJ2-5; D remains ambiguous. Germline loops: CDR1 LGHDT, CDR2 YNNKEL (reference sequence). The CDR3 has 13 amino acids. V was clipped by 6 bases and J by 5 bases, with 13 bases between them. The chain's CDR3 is CASSYTNGETQYF. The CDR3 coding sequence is TGTGCCAGCAGTTATACGAATGGGGAGACCCAGTACTTC.

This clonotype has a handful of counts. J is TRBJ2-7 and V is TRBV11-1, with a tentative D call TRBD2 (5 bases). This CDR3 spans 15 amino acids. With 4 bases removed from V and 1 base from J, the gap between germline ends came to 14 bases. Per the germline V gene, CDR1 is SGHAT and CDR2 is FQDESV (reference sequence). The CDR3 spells CASSSRMEASYEQYF. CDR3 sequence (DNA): TGTGCCAGCAGCTCCCGGATGGAGGCTTCCTACGAGCAGTACTTC.

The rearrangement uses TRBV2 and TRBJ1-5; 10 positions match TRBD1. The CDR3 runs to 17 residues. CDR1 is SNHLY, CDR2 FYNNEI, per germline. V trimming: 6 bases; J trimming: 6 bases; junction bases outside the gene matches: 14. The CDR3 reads CASSLTQTGGNSQPQHF. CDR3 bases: TGTGCCAGCAGCTTGACCCAGACAGGGGGCAACAGTCAGCCCCAGCATTTT.

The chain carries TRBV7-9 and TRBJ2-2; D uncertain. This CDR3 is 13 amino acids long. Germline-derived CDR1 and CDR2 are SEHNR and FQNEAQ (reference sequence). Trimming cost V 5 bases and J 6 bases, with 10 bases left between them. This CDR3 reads CASSPSWAGELFF. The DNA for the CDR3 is TGTGCCAGCAGCCCTAGTTGGGCCGGGGAGCTGTTTTTT.

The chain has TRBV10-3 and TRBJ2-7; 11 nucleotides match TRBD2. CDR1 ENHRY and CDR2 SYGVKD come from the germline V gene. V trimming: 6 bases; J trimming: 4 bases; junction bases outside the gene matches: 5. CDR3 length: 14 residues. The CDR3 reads CAISALAGGYEQYF. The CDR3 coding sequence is TGTGCCATCAGCGCCCTAGCGGGAGGTTACGAGCAGTACTTC.

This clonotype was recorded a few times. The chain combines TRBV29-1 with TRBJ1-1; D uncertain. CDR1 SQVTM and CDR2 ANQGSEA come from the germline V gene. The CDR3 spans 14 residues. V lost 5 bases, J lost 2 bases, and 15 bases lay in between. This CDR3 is CSVQRLLGNTEAFF. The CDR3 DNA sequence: TGCAGCGTTCAAAGGCTACTCGGAAACACTGAAGCTTTCTTT.

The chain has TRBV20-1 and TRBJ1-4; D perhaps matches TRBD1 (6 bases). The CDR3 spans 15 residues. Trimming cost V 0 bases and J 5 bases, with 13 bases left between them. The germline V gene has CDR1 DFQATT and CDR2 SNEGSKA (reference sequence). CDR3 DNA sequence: TGCAGTGCTAGAGAATGGTGGACAGAGAATGAAAAACTGTTTTTT. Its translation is CSAREWWTENEKLFF.

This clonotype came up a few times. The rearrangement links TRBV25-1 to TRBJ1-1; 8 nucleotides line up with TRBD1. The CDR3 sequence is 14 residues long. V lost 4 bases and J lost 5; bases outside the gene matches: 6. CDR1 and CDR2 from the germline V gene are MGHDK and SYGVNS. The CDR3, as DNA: TGTGCCAGCAGTGCGGACAGGGTAACTACTGAAGCTTTCTTT. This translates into CASSADRVTTEAFF.

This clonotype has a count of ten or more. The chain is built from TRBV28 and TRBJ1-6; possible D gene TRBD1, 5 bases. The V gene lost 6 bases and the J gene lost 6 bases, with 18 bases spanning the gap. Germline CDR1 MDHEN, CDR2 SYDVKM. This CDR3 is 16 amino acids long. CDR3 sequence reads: CASRSTGTSPNSPLHF. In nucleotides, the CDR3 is TGTGCCAGCAGATCGACCGGGACTTCCCCTAATTCACCCCTCCACTTT.

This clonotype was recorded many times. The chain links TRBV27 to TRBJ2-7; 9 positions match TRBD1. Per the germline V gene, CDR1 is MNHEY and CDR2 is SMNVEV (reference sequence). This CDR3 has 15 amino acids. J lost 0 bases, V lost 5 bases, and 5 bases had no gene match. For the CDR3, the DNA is TGTGCCAGCAGTGGAACAGGGGGCTACTCCTACGAGCAGTACTTC. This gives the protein CASSGTGGYSYEQYF.

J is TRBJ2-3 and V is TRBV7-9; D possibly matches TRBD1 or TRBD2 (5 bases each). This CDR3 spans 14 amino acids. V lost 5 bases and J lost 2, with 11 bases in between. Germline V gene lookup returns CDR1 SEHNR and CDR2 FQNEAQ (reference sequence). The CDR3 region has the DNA TGTGCCAGCAGCCAGGGACCAAACACAGATACGCAGTATTTT. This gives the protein CASSQGPNTDTQYF.

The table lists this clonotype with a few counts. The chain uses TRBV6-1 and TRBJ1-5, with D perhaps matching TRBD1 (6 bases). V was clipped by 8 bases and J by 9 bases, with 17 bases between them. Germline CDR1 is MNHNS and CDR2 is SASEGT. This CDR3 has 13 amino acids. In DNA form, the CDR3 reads TGTGCCAGCCGCCGGGACACCGGGTGGCCCCAGCATTTT. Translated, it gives CASRRDTGWPQHF.

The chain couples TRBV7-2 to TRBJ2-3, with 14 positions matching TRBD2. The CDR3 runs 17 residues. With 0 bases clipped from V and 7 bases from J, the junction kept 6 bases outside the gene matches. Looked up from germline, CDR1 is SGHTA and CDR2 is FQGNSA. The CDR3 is CASSLAGGTSGRNTQYF. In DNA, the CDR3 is TGTGCCAGCAGCTTAGCGGGAGGGACTAGCGGGAGAAATACGCAGTATTTT.

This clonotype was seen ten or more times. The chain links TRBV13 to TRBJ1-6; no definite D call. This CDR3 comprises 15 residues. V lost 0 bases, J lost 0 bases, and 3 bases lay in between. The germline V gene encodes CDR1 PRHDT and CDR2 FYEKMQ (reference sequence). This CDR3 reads CASSLGSSYNSPLHF. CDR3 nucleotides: TGTGCCAGCAGCTTAGGGAGCTCCTATAATTCACCCCTCCACTTT.

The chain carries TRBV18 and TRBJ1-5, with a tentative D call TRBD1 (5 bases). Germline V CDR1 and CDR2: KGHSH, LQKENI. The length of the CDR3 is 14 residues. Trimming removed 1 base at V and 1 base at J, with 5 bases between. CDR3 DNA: TGTGCCAGCTCACCACGACAGAGCAATCAGCCCCAGCATTTT. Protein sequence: CASSPRQSNQPQHF.

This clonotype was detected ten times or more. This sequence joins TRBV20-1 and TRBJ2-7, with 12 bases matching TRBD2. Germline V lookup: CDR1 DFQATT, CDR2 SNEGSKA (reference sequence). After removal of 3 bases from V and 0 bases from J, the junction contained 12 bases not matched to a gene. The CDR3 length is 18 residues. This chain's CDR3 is CSASQAPGLAGSSYEQYF. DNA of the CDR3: TGCAGTGCTAGTCAGGCTCCTGGACTAGCGGGGAGCTCCTACGAGCAGTACTTC.

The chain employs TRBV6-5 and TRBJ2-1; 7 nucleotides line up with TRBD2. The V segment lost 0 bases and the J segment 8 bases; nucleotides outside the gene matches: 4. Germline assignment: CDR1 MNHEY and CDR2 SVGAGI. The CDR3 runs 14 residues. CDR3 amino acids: CASSYSEGRDEQFF. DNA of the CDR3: TGTGCCAGCAGTTACTCTGAGGGGAGGGATGAGCAGTTCTTC.

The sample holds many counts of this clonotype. CDR3 protein: CASSSTEVNTEAFF. The CDR3 bases are TGTGCCAGCAGTTCGACAGAAGTGAACACTGAAGCTTTCTTT. J is TRBJ1-1 and V is TRBV12-3 or TRBV12-4; a possible D gene is TRBD1 (5 bases). Deletions cut 4 bases from V and 0 bases from J, with 9 bases between. The CDR3 loop spans 14 amino acids.

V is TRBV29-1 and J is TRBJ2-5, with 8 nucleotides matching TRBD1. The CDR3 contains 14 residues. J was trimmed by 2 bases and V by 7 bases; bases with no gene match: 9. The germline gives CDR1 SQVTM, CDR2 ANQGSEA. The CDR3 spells CSAALGTGQETQYF. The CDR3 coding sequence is TGCAGCGCTGCCCTTGGGACAGGACAAGAGACCCAGTACTTC.

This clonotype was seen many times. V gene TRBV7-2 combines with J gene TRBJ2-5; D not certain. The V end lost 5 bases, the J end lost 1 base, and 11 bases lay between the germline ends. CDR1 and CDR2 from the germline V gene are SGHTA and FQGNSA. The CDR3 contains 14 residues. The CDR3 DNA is TGTGCCAGCAGCCGGCCCCGCCTCCAAGAGACCCAGTACTTC. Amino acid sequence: CASSRPRLQETQYF.